This passage covers 19 T cell receptor beta chains from one sample sequenced in a study of CD8 T cells in Susac syndrome. Reverse transcription used roughly 0.45 to 1 ug RNA and random hexamers. TCRdb recomputed calls from the immunoSEQ multiplex PCR reads with MiXCR, one row per CDR3 protein. The sample shows roughly 140,000 distinct CDR3 sequences, around 96% of them seen only once. What was sequenced was CD8+ T cells from PBMCs. These TCRs come from a human donor with multiple sclerosis.

V is TRBV2 and J is TRBJ2-5, with 7 bases matching TRBD2. The V and J ends lost 6 bases and 1 base, in that order; junction bases with no gene match: 8. Germline lookup yields CDR1 SNHLY and CDR2 FYNNEI. The CDR3 extends over 15 amino acids. The CDR3 spells CASRQSLAVQETQYF. The CDR3 DNA sequence: TGTGCCAGCAGACAAAGTCTAGCGGTCCAAGAGACCCAGTACTTC.

This clonotype was observed a single time. V and J are TRBV5-1 and TRBJ2-1, with 15 bases identical to TRBD2. CDR3 size: 20 residues. J lost 2 bases, V lost 4 bases, and 13 bases had no gene match. CDR1 and CDR2 (germline): SGHRS, YFSETQ. In nucleotides, the CDR3 is TGCGCCAGCAGCCTAAAAACTCCGGGACTAGCGGGGGGAGCCTACAATGAGCAGTTCTTC. Amino acids: CASSLKTPGLAGGAYNEQFF.

The chain uses TRBV20-1 and TRBJ2-1, with 7 bases lining up with TRBD2. With V trimmed by 0 bases and J by 1 base, 6 bases remained unmatched. This CDR3 is 16 amino acids long. Germline V gene sequence: CDR1 DFQATT, CDR2 SNEGSKA (reference sequence). The CDR3 sequence: CSARDPLAVSYNEQFF. As DNA, the CDR3 is TGCAGTGCTAGAGATCCCCTAGCGGTATCCTACAATGAGCAGTTCTTC.

This rearrangement joins TRBV9 to TRBJ2-1; tentatively, D is TRBD1 or TRBD2 (6 bases each). Trimming pared 4 bases from V and 6 bases from J, leaving 20 bases between. Germline-derived CDR1 and CDR2 are SGDLS and YYNGEE. The CDR3 extends over 16 amino acids. The CDR3 DNA sequence: TGTGCCAGCAGCCCTCCTGGAGGGGGGACTTTCAATGAGCAGTTCTTC. Its translation is CASSPPGGGTFNEQFF.

This chain connects TRBV16 to TRBJ2-4, with 8 bases matching TRBD1. The CDR3 runs to 16 residues. J lost 2 bases, V lost 3 bases, and 6 bases had no gene match. Germline CDR1 and CDR2: KGHSY and FQNENV. CDR3 residues: CASSQNQGATKNIQYF. The CDR3 DNA follows: TGTGCCAGCAGCCAGAACCAGGGGGCTACCAAAAACATTCAGTACTTC. The full variable domain, completed using reference TRBV16 and TRBJ2-4, is GEEVAQTPKHLVRGEGQKAKLYCAPIKGHSYVFWYQQVLKNEFKFLISFQNENVFDETGMPKERFSAKCLPNSPCSLEIQATKLEDSAVYFCASSQNQGATKNIQYFGAGTRLSVL.

The chain recombines TRBV20-1 with TRBJ2-5, with D perhaps TRBD1 (5 bases). Germline assignment: CDR1 DFQATT and CDR2 SNEGSKA (reference sequence). The CDR3 is made up of 13 amino acids. The germline V and J ends were trimmed by 0 bases and 9 bases, with 14 bases remaining between them. This CDR3 is CSARDQTSRAQYF. The DNA of the CDR3 is TGCAGTGCTAGAGATCAGACGAGCAGGGCCCAGTACTTC.

This chain links TRBV13 with TRBJ2-3, with 7 bases matching TRBD2. The V gene's germline CDR1 is PRHDT and CDR2 FYEKMQ (reference sequence). This CDR3 comprises 14 residues. V shed 4 bases and J 4 bases; nucleotides not matched to a gene: 5. The CDR3 DNA reads as TGTGCCAGCAGCTCCGGGAGGACGCCAGATACGCAGTATTTT. Its protein product is CASSSGRTPDTQYF.

The chain links TRBV12-3 or TRBV12-4 to TRBJ2-1; 7 bases match TRBD1. Losses at the gene ends were 6 bases for V and 7 bases for J; bases not matched to a gene: 6. The CDR3 covers 13 residues. CDR3 amino acids: CASRAGGGNEQFF. Here the CDR3 DNA reads TGTGCCAGCAGGGCAGGGGGTGGGAATGAGCAGTTCTTC.

V gene TRBV9 combines with J gene TRBJ1-1; D is ambiguous. Germline V CDR1 and CDR2: SGDLS, YYNGEE. The CDR3 runs 14 residues. V was cut by 0 bases and J by 0 bases, with 6 bases left in between. CDR3 in amino acids: CASSVGSLNTEAFF. The CDR3 DNA is TGTGCCAGCAGCGTAGGATCGTTGAACACTGAAGCTTTCTTT.

The chain recombines TRBV29-1 with TRBJ2-1, with D perhaps given as TRBD1 or TRBD2 (5 bases each). CDR1 is SQVTM and CDR2 is ANQGSEA in the germline V gene. This CDR3 is 12 amino acids long. V gave up 0 bases and J gave up 9 bases, with 9 bases separating them. The chain's CDR3 is CSVEDLGVEQFF. CDR3 sequence (DNA): TGCAGCGTTGAAGATCTGGGGGTTGAGCAGTTCTTC.

CDR3 protein: CAWSVRGAGANVLTF. DNA of the CDR3: TGTGCCTGGAGTGTGCGTGGGGCGGGGGCCAACGTCCTGACTTTC. The gene calls are TRBV30 and TRBJ2-6; D is perhaps TRBD1 (5 bases). Trimming shortened V by 0 bases and J by 4 bases, and 10 bases separated the two germline ends. Germline values: CDR1 GTSNPN, CDR2 SVGIG (reference sequence). The CDR3 is 15 residues long.

The rearrangement links TRBV15 to TRBJ2-1, with a weak D call TRBD1 (5 bases). Germline CDR1 is LNHNV and CDR2 is YYDKDF (reference sequence). Trimming shortened V by 1 base and J by 2 bases, and 24 bases separated the two germline ends. The CDR3 covers 20 residues. CDR3 protein: CATSRGEAAGPRRTYNEQFF. CDR3 nucleotide sequence: TGTGCCACCAGCAGAGGAGAGGCGGCAGGGCCACGACGGACCTACAATGAGCAGTTCTTC.

CDR3: CASSLTLGGPTVVYGYTF. The CDR3 DNA sequence: TGTGCCAGCAGCCTCACTTTGGGAGGGCCGACAGTAGTCTATGGCTACACCTTC. The J gene is TRBJ1-2, the V gene TRBV7-8, with D perhaps matching TRBD1 (5 bases). Trimming left V 5 bases short and J 4 bases short, with 26 bases between. Per germline, CDR1 SGHVS and CDR2 FQNEAQ. The CDR3 is made up of 18 amino acids.

The CDR3 DNA reads as TGTGCCAGCAGTTTAGAGGGAGACCACGAGCAGTACTTC. Translating gives CASSLEGDHEQYF. This chain uses TRBV27 with TRBJ2-7, with D tentatively TRBD2 (5 bases). Trimming removed 2 bases from V and 5 bases from J, with 10 bases in between. Germline CDR1 MNHEY, CDR2 SMNVEV (reference sequence). This CDR3 spans 13 amino acids.

The V call is TRBV20-1, the J call TRBJ2-2; D is undetermined. V was trimmed by 2 bases and J by 5 bases, leaving 9 bases between them. CDR1 and CDR2 (germline): DFQATT, SNEGSKA (reference sequence). This CDR3 has 13 residues. The CDR3 sequence is CSARQLGTGELFF. The DNA for the CDR3 is TGCAGTGCTAGACAGCTGGGGACCGGGGAGCTGTTTTTT.

V and J are TRBV29-1 and TRBJ1-5; tentative D call: TRBD1 (5 bases). With 7 bases removed from V and 3 bases from J, the gap between germline ends came to 16 bases. The CDR3 runs to 14 residues. CDR1 SQVTM and CDR2 ANQGSEA come from the germline V gene. CDR3 protein: CSAPGKPHNQPQHF. Here the CDR3 DNA reads TGCAGCGCCCCAGGGAAACCTCACAATCAGCCCCAGCATTTT.

Points on this clonotype: The junction departs from the called germline gene at one end, perhaps through a read error. V usage is TRBV2 and J usage is TRBJ1-1; the match to TRBD1 covers 11 bases. Germline CDR1 SNHLY, CDR2 FYNNEI. The length of the CDR3 is 11 residues. As DNA, the CDR3 is TGTGCCAGCAGGGACAGGGGGCTGGTTCGCTTT. Amino acids: CASRDRGLVRF.

V and J are TRBV29-1 and TRBJ1-1, with 8 positions matching TRBD1. With V trimmed by 4 bases and J by 9 bases, 4 bases remained unmatched. The CDR3 totals 11 residues. The germline gives CDR1 SQVTM, CDR2 ANQGSEA. The CDR3 sequence: CSVVGDRKAFF. The DNA for the CDR3 is TGCAGCGTTGTGGGGGACAGGAAAGCTTTCTTT.

The chain is built from TRBV27 and TRBJ2-5; 9 bases match TRBD1. CDR1 is MNHEY and CDR2 is SMNVEV in the germline V gene (reference sequence). With 4 bases clipped from V and 5 bases from J, the junction kept 8 bases outside the gene matches. CDR3 length equals 15 residues. The CDR3 region is CASSYQTGGMETQYF. As DNA, the CDR3 is TGTGCCAGCAGTTACCAGACAGGGGGTATGGAGACCCAGTACTTC.